What follows are 25 T cell receptor beta chains derived from one specimen sequenced in a study of T cell repertoires in cytomegalovirus infection. TCRdb called the reads again in MiXCR, with one record for every CDR3 protein. The sample consists of fewer than 1,000,000 distinct CDR3 sequences, more than 25% of them appearing once. These receptors have no identified antigens. The sequenced sample was cultured CD8+ T cells from PBMCs, obtained from culture after CMV antigen stimulation. These receptors were taken from a human donor in good health (CMV status not recorded). Some clones in this sample may be carry-over from other donors' samples.

The CDR3 sequence is CASSLFDSPTDTQYF. The CDR3 nucleotides read TGTGCCAGCAGTTTATTCGACAGTCCCACAGATACGCAGTATTTT. V usage is TRBV12-3 or TRBV12-4 and J usage is TRBJ2-3, with TRBD1 as a possible D gene (5 bases). V lost 2 bases and J 2 bases, leaving 11 bases between the germline ends. This CDR3 has 15 amino acids.

At least ten counts were recorded for this clonotype. The chain carries TRBV6-2 or TRBV6-3 and TRBJ2-3; TRBD2 agrees at 7 bases. There are 18 residues in the CDR3. V lost 8 bases and J lost 1; bases outside the gene matches: 18. CDR1 and CDR2 (germline): MNHEY, SVGEGT. The CDR3: CASGSMESGAPGTDTQYF. The CDR3 nucleotides read TGTGCCAGCGGGTCCATGGAGAGCGGGGCCCCCGGCACAGATACGCAGTATTTT.

The V call is TRBV13, the J call TRBJ2-5; D may match TRBD1 or TRBD2 (5 bases each). Germline CDR1 and CDR2: PRHDT and FYEKMQ (reference sequence). The CDR3 has 14 residues. V lost 4 bases, J lost 0 bases, and 9 bases lay in between. CDR3 sequence reads: CASSSGTNQETQYF. CDR3 in DNA: TGTGCCAGCAGCTCCGGGACCAACCAAGAGACCCAGTACTTC.

This clonotype was observed at least ten times. CDR3 loop: CASSLDTEAFF. The CDR3 DNA is TGTGCCAGCAGCTTGGACACTGAAGCTTTCTTT. V usage is TRBV7-2 and J usage is TRBJ1-1; the D is unclear. The V gene lost 3 bases and the J gene lost 3 bases, with 2 bases spanning the gap. There are 11 residues in the CDR3. Germline V gives CDR1 SGHTA, CDR2 FQGNSA.

The chain uses TRBV4-1 and TRBJ2-3; D not certain. V gave up 0 bases and J gave up 1 base, with 11 bases separating them. The CDR3 has 16 amino acids. Germline-derived CDR1 and CDR2 are MGHRA and YSYEKL. The CDR3 reads CASSQDVVRGTDTQYF. CDR3 bases: TGCGCCAGCAGCCAAGACGTCGTCCGTGGCACAGATACGCAGTATTTT.

The V gene is TRBV27, the J gene TRBJ2-1; D is unclear. Germline values: CDR1 MNHEY, CDR2 SMNVEV (reference sequence). The V end lost 1 base, the J end lost 0 bases, and 7 bases lay between the germline ends. The CDR3 has 15 residues. CDR3 sequence: CASSLWASSYNEQFF. The CDR3 DNA reads as TGTGCCAGCAGTTTATGGGCTAGCTCCTACAATGAGCAGTTCTTC.

V is TRBV6-5 and J is TRBJ2-1, with unresolved D. Germline CDR1 is MNHEY and CDR2 is SVGAGI. V shed 2 bases and J shed 8 bases, with 19 bases lying between them. This CDR3 region has 16 residues. The chain's CDR3 is CASSYSIGFGSDEQFF. Here the CDR3 DNA reads TGTGCCAGCAGTTACAGTATTGGCTTCGGGTCCGATGAGCAGTTCTTC.

This clonotype was seen only a few times. The rearrangement joins TRBV27 to TRBJ2-5, with a tentative D call TRBD2 (6 bases). The CDR3 covers 16 residues. Per the germline V gene, CDR1 is MNHEY and CDR2 is SMNVEV (reference sequence). Trimming removed 3 bases from V and 6 bases from J, with 20 bases in between. Here the CDR3 reads CASSFLPLGLGKTQYF. Written as DNA, the CDR3 is TGTGCCAGCAGTTTCCTCCCCCTGGGACTGGGGAAGACCCAGTACTTC.

This clonotype was found a few times. This rearrangement joins TRBV6-1 to TRBJ1-3, with D unresolved. The V gene lost 2 bases and the J gene lost 4 bases, with 9 bases spanning the gap. Germline assignment: CDR1 MNHNS and CDR2 SASEGT. The CDR3 has 14 amino acids. The CDR3 loop reads CASSERMVGNTIYF. CDR3 DNA: TGTGCCAGCAGTGAACGAATGGTAGGAAACACCATATATTTT.

The chain uses TRBV7-9 and TRBJ1-1, with D tentatively TRBD1 (5 bases). Germline assignment: CDR1 SEHNR and CDR2 FQNEAQ (reference sequence). There are 15 residues in the CDR3. V shed 7 bases and J shed 3 bases, with 18 bases lying between them. CDR3 region: CASTLGLGEDTEAFF. The CDR3 nucleotides read TGTGCCAGCACCCTAGGTCTGGGGGAGGACACTGAAGCTTTCTTT. The full variable domain, rest sourced from reference TRBV7-9 and TRBJ1-1, is DTGVSQNPRHKITKRGQNVTFRCDPISEHNRLYWYRQTLGQGPEFLTYFQNEAQLEKSRLLSDRFSAERPKGSFSTLEIQRTEQGDSAMYLCASTLGLGEDTEAFFGQGTRLTVV.

The V and J genes are TRBV7-4 and TRBJ2-7, with a tentative D call TRBD2 (5 bases). Germline V gene data show CDR1 as SGHVT and CDR2 as SQSDAQ. Trimming pared 1 base from V and 2 bases from J, leaving 9 bases between. The CDR3 spans 14 residues. The CDR3 DNA reads TGTGCCAGCAGCTTAGAAGGTAGCGCCTACGAGCAGTACGTC. Translating it yields CASSLEGSAYEQYV.

This clonotype has only one observation. The chain combines TRBV9 with TRBJ1-4, with 10 bases lining up with TRBD1. Germline assignment: CDR1 SGDLS and CDR2 YYNGEE. CDR3 length equals 14 residues. The V and J ends lost 3 bases and 7 bases, in that order; junction bases with no gene match: 3. CDR3 in DNA: TGTGCCAGCAGCGGGACAGGGGGAATTGAAAAACTGTTTTTT. Encoded protein: CASSGTGGIEKLFF.

The rearrangement joins TRBV29-1 to TRBJ2-5; no clear D gene. CDR1 is SQVTM, CDR2 ANQGSEA, per germline. The V end was cut by 2 bases, the J end by 3 bases, with 10 bases between. The CDR3 is 13 amino acids. CDR3 loop: CSVEPIREETQYF. The CDR3 coding sequence is TGCAGCGTTGAACCCATTAGAGAAGAGACCCAGTACTTC.

This clonotype has a handful of counts. V and J are TRBV6-1 and TRBJ2-7; possibly TRBD1 for D (6 bases). V was pared by 3 bases and J by 2 bases, with 14 bases between. CDR3 length: 15 amino acids. The germline V gene has CDR1 MNHNS and CDR2 SASEGT. The CDR3 DNA sequence: TGTGCCAGCAGTGATAAACAGGGCCGGCCCTACGAGCAGTACTTC. Its translation: CASSDKQGRPYEQYF.

This clonotype was seen only a few times. The chain recombines TRBV27 with TRBJ2-7, with TRBD1 matching over 9 bases. This CDR3 region has 15 residues. With V trimmed by 4 bases and J by 1 base, 5 bases remained unmatched. The germline V gene has CDR1 MNHEY and CDR2 SMNVEV (reference sequence). The CDR3 DNA reads TGTGCCAGCAGTTCGGGACAGGGATATTCCTACGAGCAGTACGTC. It translates to CASSSGQGYSYEQYV.

The chain joins TRBV7-9 to TRBJ2-2; the D call may be TRBD1 or TRBD2 (5 bases each). The V and J ends lost 2 bases and 3 bases respectively, with 10 bases between them. This CDR3 has 15 amino acids. Germline V gives CDR1 SEHNR, CDR2 FQNEAQ (reference sequence). The CDR3 bases are TGTGCCAGCAGCTTACCCGGGGCCCACACCGGGGAGCTGTTTTTT. This codes for CASSLPGAHTGELFF.

This chain joins TRBV5-5 and TRBJ1-4; D might be TRBD1 (5 bases). The CDR3 is made up of 14 amino acids. Trimming took off 4 bases at V and 8 bases at J, with 15 bases between the two ends. CDR1 is SGHKS, CDR2 YYEKEE, per germline (reference sequence). CDR3 sequence reads: CASSVLTGGEKLFF. Here the CDR3 DNA reads TGTGCCAGCAGCGTACTAACAGGAGGAGAAAAACTGTTTTTT.

V usage is TRBV25-1 and J usage is TRBJ2-7; D is unresolved. CDR3 length: 12 residues. Trimming shortened V by 3 bases and J by 7 bases, and 10 bases separated the two germline ends. From germline, CDR1 is MGHDK and CDR2 SYGVNS. The CDR3: CASSENYGEQYF. The CDR3 DNA sequence: TGTGCCAGCAGTGAGAATTATGGGGAGCAGTACTTC.

This chain links TRBV15 with TRBJ2-3, with 10 nucleotides matching TRBD2. V shed 3 bases and J 1 base; nucleotides not matched to a gene: 10. The germline V gene encodes CDR1 LNHNV and CDR2 YYDKDF (reference sequence). The CDR3 spans 18 residues. The CDR3 is CATSRSGAGGPGTDTQYF. CDR3 bases: TGTGCCACCAGCAGGTCAGGAGCGGGGGGGCCGGGCACAGATACGCAGTATTTT.

This clonotype was observed many times. This sequence joins TRBV4-1 and TRBJ1-2, with a tentative D call TRBD1 (6 bases). V was shortened by 0 bases and J by 4 bases, with 9 bases between the two germline ends. The germline V gene encodes CDR1 MGHRA and CDR2 YSYEKL. The CDR3 length is 14 residues. CDR3 sequence reads: CASSQDRGSYGYTF. The DNA for the CDR3 is TGCGCCAGCAGCCAAGACAGGGGAAGCTATGGCTACACCTTC.

In this sample, this clonotype turned up once. An end of the junction differs from the germline gene, which may be a read error. The rearrangement uses TRBV7-9 and TRBJ2-7; TRBD1 aligns across 8 bases. Per germline, CDR1 SEHNR and CDR2 FQNEAQ (reference sequence). This CDR3 is 16 amino acids long. CDR3 coding DNA: TGTGCCAACAGCTCAGGAAAGGACAGGGTTTTGAGTGAGCAGTACTTC. Translation gives CANSSGKDRVLSEQYF.

This clonotype was observed a single time. This clone may be a read error of a much larger clone one base away. The chain employs TRBV7-2 and TRBJ2-6, with a weak D call TRBD1 (6 bases). Per germline, CDR1 SGHTA and CDR2 FQGNSA. The CDR3 consists of 18 residues. CDR3 protein: CASSLGRTAYSEANVLTF. Written as DNA, the CDR3 is TGTGCCAGCAGCTTAGGTCGGACAGCCTACTCTGAGGCCAACGTCCTGACTTTC.

This clonotype has just a few counts. The V and J genes are TRBV7-3 and TRBJ2-1; D gene unclear. The ends were cut back, 5 bases at V and 8 bases at J, with 16 bases in the middle. Germline V gives CDR1 SGHTA, CDR2 FQGTGA. The CDR3 consists of 14 residues. This CDR3 is CASSPEPVGYEQFF. CDR3 nucleotide sequence: TGTGCCAGCAGCCCAGAACCAGTAGGTTATGAGCAGTTCTTC.

The sample holds a few counts of this clonotype. This chain links TRBV6-2 or TRBV6-3 with TRBJ2-7; D is possibly TRBD1 or TRBD2 (5 bases each). This CDR3 comprises 15 residues. Germline CDR1 MNHEY, CDR2 SVGEGT. Trimming took off 0 bases at V and 0 bases at J, with 9 bases between the two ends. The CDR3 bases are TGTGCCAGCAGTTACTCGGCAGGGAGCTCCTACGAGCAGTACTTC. Its protein product is CASSYSAGSSYEQYF.

The chain employs TRBV5-1 and TRBJ2-5, with D possibly matching TRBD1 (6 bases). Germline V gene sequence: CDR1 SGHRS, CDR2 YFSETQ. CDR3 length: 14 residues. Trimming took off 5 bases at V and 1 base at J, with 12 bases between the two ends. The CDR3 bases are TGCGCCAGCAGTTTTTGGACAGCCCAAGAGACCCAGTACTTC. Protein product: CASSFWTAQETQYF.